One sample yielded the 28 T cell receptor beta chains listed below, sequenced in a study of Tregs in tolerant kidney transplant recipients. The nonmyeloablative bone marrow transplants came from related graft donors, with transient mixed chimerism. TCRdb's table, derived via immunoSEQ multiplex PCR, lists solely in-frame clones and lacks some. The top ten clones hold 1.5% to 2% of a sample with 100,000 or so clones, roughly 93% of them seen once. This sample comprised CD4+ T cells from blood (PBMCs), obtained 12 months after the transplant. The receptors originated from a human patient who received a combined kidney and bone marrow transplant. A share of the T cells may be of graft donor origin.

CDR3 sequence: CASSFQGGNQPQHF. DNA of the CDR3: TGTGCCAGCAGCTTCCAGGGTGGCAATCAGCCCCAGCATTTT. The rearrangement joins TRBV5-5 to TRBJ1-5, with D perhaps matching TRBD1 (5 bases). CDR3 length equals 14 residues. Germline CDR1 is SGHKS and CDR2 is YYEKEE (reference sequence). The germline V and J ends were trimmed by 2 bases and 2 bases, with 8 bases remaining between them. The variable domain in full, completed from reference TRBV5-5 and TRBJ1-5, reads DAGVTQSPTHLIKTRGQQVTLRCSPISGHKSVSWYQQVLGQGPQFIFQYYEKEERGRGNFPDRFSARQFPNYSSELNVNALLLGDSALYLCASSFQGGNQPQHFGDGTRLSIL.

V gene TRBV29-1 combines with J gene TRBJ2-1; 7 positions agree with TRBD1. Germline CDR1 reads SQVTM; CDR2 reads ANQGSEA. The J segment lost 2 bases and the V segment lost 7 bases, leaving 8 bases of the junction unmatched. The CDR3 has 14 residues. CDR3 DNA sequence: TGCAGCGCGAAACAGGGGCGAACCTACAATGAGCAGTTCTTC. Its protein is CSAKQGRTYNEQFF.

The chain employs TRBV7-2 and TRBJ1-5, with a tentative D call TRBD1 (5 bases). V was pared by 3 bases and J by 6 bases, with 12 bases between. This CDR3 is built from 14 residues. Germline loops: CDR1 SGHTA, CDR2 FQGNSA. The CDR3 coding sequence is TGTGCCAGCAGCTTTGGAGGGGCTGGTCAGCCCCAGCATTTT. Its protein is CASSFGGAGQPQHF.

The V gene is TRBV29-1, the J gene TRBJ2-7; 8 nucleotides align to TRBD2. Germline V CDR1 and CDR2: SQVTM, ANQGSEA. The CDR3 runs 11 residues. V lost 6 bases, J lost 7 bases, and 5 bases stayed unmatched. The CDR3 DNA follows: TGCAGCGTCTCACGGGGGGGTGAGCAGTACTTC. Protein: CSVSRGGEQYF.

In nucleotides, the CDR3 is TGTGCCAGTACCCGGGGACTACCCGTGTACAATGAGCAGTTCTTC. It is translated as CASTRGLPVYNEQFF. V and J are TRBV19 and TRBJ2-1; 7 positions match TRBD2. The CDR3 covers 15 residues. Germline V CDR1 and CDR2: LNHDA, SQIVND (reference sequence). V lost 7 bases and J lost 4; bases outside the gene matches: 10.

The J gene is TRBJ2-3, the V gene TRBV9; D may be TRBD1 (6 bases). The germline V gene encodes CDR1 SGDLS and CDR2 YYNGEE. Trimming stripped 2 bases from V and 0 bases from J, with 16 bases between. The CDR3 loop spans 17 amino acids. Written as DNA, the CDR3 is TGTGCCAGCAGCGTGACTACAGGGCAGTCAAGCACAGATACGCAGTATTTT. It translates to CASSVTTGQSSTDTQYF.

The chain has TRBV7-8 and TRBJ1-5; 7 positions agree with TRBD1. Germline V lookup: CDR1 SGHVS, CDR2 FQNEAQ. The junction had 9 bases not matched to a gene; V was cut back by 4 bases and J by 6 bases. The CDR3 is 15 amino acids. Here the CDR3 reads CASSSYRDSGQPQHF. The CDR3 DNA follows: TGTGCCAGCAGCTCATACCGGGACAGCGGTCAGCCCCAGCATTTT.

This clone was seen a single time. CDR3 nucleotide sequence: TGCGCCAGCAGCCGACTAGCGCCTAGCACAGATACGCAGTATTTT. Translation gives CASSRLAPSTDTQYF. The V and J genes are TRBV4-1 and TRBJ2-3; 8 nucleotides line up with TRBD2. The V gene's germline CDR1 is MGHRA and CDR2 YSYEKL. This CDR3 has 15 residues. The J segment lost 0 bases and the V segment lost 4 bases, leaving 3 bases of the junction unmatched.

V usage is TRBV5-1 and J usage is TRBJ2-2, with 10 bases fitting TRBD2. J was trimmed by 5 bases and V by 4 bases; bases with no gene match: 11. The CDR3 totals 17 residues. Looked up from germline, CDR1 is SGHRS and CDR2 is YFSETQ. The CDR3 spells CASSRSGGTSDTGELFF. The DNA for the CDR3 is TGCGCCAGCAGCCGTAGTGGGGGGACTAGCGATACCGGGGAGCTGTTTTTT.

The rearrangement uses TRBV18 and TRBJ2-5, with 9 nucleotides matching TRBD1. The CDR3 extends over 15 amino acids. The V gene end was trimmed by 0 bases and the J gene end by 5 bases; junction bases not matched to a gene: 4. CDR1 is KGHSH and CDR2 is LQKENI in the germline V gene. The CDR3 protein is CASSPPGTGSETQYF. CDR3 in DNA: TGTGCCAGCTCACCACCCGGGACAGGGTCTGAGACCCAGTACTTC. The full variable domain, with the rest looked up from reference TRBV18 and TRBJ2-5, is NAGVMQNPRHLVRRRGQEARLRCSPMKGHSHVYWYRQLPEEGLKFMVYLQKENIIDESGMPKERFSAEFPKEGPSILRIQQVVRGDSAAYFCASSPPGTGSETQYFGPGTRLLVL.

J is TRBJ2-2 and V is TRBV9; D not resolved. The CDR3 has 13 residues. The V end was cut by 0 bases, the J end by 7 bases, with 7 bases between. Germline V lookup: CDR1 SGDLS, CDR2 YYNGEE. CDR3 sequence: CASSVGRFGELFF. DNA of the CDR3: TGTGCCAGCAGCGTAGGTCGGTTCGGGGAGCTGTTTTTT.

The chain carries TRBV5-1 and TRBJ2-3; 11 nucleotides align to TRBD2. The CDR3 length is 18 residues. J gave up 4 bases and V 0 bases, and 10 bases lay outside the gene matches. The germline V gene encodes CDR1 SGHRS and CDR2 YFSETQ. CDR3 region: CASSLVMASGRFADTQYF. The CDR3 DNA reads as TGCGCCAGCAGCTTGGTAATGGCTAGCGGGAGGTTCGCAGATACGCAGTATTTT. The full variable domain, in which reference TRBV5-1 and TRBJ2-3 provide the parts outside the CDR3, is KAGVTQTPRYLIKTRGQQVTLSCSPISGHRSVSWYQQTPGQGLQFLFEYFSETQRNKGNFPGRFSGRQFSNSRSEMNVSTLELGDSALYLCASSLVMASGRFADTQYFGPGTRLTVL.

The CDR3 is CASSLTGTGAISDTEAFF. As DNA, the CDR3 is TGCGCCAGCAGCTTGACCGGGACAGGGGCGATATCGGACACTGAAGCTTTCTTT. The chain combines TRBV5-1 with TRBJ1-1, with 10 positions matching TRBD1. The CDR3 has 18 residues. Looked up from germline, CDR1 is SGHRS and CDR2 is YFSETQ. Losses at the gene ends were 1 base for V and 3 bases for J; bases not matched to a gene: 12.

CDR3 region: CASSLGTSDSTDTQYF. The CDR3 coding sequence is TGCGCCAGCAGCTTGGGGACTAGCGATAGCACAGATACGCAGTATTTT. This chain links TRBV5-1 with TRBJ2-3; 9 bases fit TRBD2. CDR3 size: 16 residues. Trimming at V came to 0 bases and at J to 0 bases, leaving 2 bases not matched to a gene. Germline loops: CDR1 SGHRS, CDR2 YFSETQ.

This rearrangement joins TRBV5-1 to TRBJ2-1; D possibly corresponds to TRBD2 (7 bases). The V gene lost 3 bases and the J gene lost 9 bases, with 16 bases spanning the gap. CDR3 length: 14 residues. Germline lookup yields CDR1 SGHRS and CDR2 YFSETQ. In DNA, the CDR3 is TGCGCCAGCAGCTATTCCGGGGGGCTTGTTGAGCAGTTCTTC. It specifies CASSYSGGLVEQFF.

Note on this clone: A junction end diverges from the germline sequence, so it may reflect a read error. Other DNA sequences within the sample encode an identical CDR3. This chain connects TRBV7-3 to TRBJ1-6; D is unresolved. This CDR3 is built from 13 residues. Germline CDR1 reads SGHTA; CDR2 reads FQGTGA. CDR3 residues: CASSYGLNSPLHF. As DNA, the CDR3 is TGTGCCAGCAGCTACGGTTTGAATTCCCCCCTCCACTTT.

The chain is built from TRBV7-9 and TRBJ2-1; 9 bases match TRBD2. Germline V lookup: CDR1 SEHNR, CDR2 FQNEAQ (reference sequence). With V trimmed by 4 bases and J by 5 bases, 9 bases remained unmatched. The CDR3 runs to 16 residues. In DNA form, the CDR3 reads TGTGCCAGCAGCTCCCGGGCGGCTAGCGGGGACAATGAGCAGTTCTTC. Residues: CASSSRAASGDNEQFF.

This sequence joins TRBV18 and TRBJ2-2, with D perhaps TRBD2 (5 bases). The V gene's germline CDR1 is KGHSH and CDR2 LQKENI. The CDR3 extends over 12 amino acids. V lost 3 bases to trimming and J lost 9 bases, with 8 bases between them. The CDR3 is CASSPEARELFF. The CDR3 bases are TGTGCCAGCTCACCGGAGGCCCGGGAGCTGTTTTTT.

The chain links TRBV11-3 to TRBJ2-3; 8 bases are a match to TRBD1. The CDR3 covers 17 residues. V gave up 3 bases and J gave up 2 bases; unmatched junction bases: 10. Germline V gives CDR1 SGHNT, CDR2 YENEEA. The CDR3 DNA sequence: TGTGCCAGCAGCTTTGGCCCCAGGGGGCTGAACACAGATACGCAGTATTTT. Translating gives CASSFGPRGLNTDTQYF.

This sequence joins TRBV9 and TRBJ2-7; TRBD1 might be the D (6 bases). There are 15 residues in the CDR3. Trimming cost V 4 bases and J 0 bases, with 14 bases left between them. Germline V gene lookup returns CDR1 SGDLS and CDR2 YYNGEE. The CDR3 spells CASSPGVFSSYEQYF. Written as DNA, the CDR3 is TGTGCCAGCAGCCCAGGGGTATTTAGCTCCTACGAGCAGTACTTC.

V gene TRBV11-2 combines with J gene TRBJ2-5; 11 bases map to TRBD2. CDR3 size: 16 residues. V trimming: 2 bases; J trimming: 4 bases; junction bases outside the gene matches: 6. CDR1 and CDR2 from the germline V gene are SGHAT and FQNNGV. This chain's CDR3 is CASSLNGLAGGETQYF. The CDR3 DNA reads TGTGCCAGCAGCTTAAATGGGCTAGCGGGGGGAGAGACCCAGTACTTC.

The rearrangement links TRBV5-1 to TRBJ2-5; 7 positions agree with TRBD2. After removal of 6 bases from V and 5 bases from J, the junction contained 7 bases not matched to a gene. Germline V gene lookup returns CDR1 SGHRS and CDR2 YFSETQ. CDR3 length: 13 amino acids. The chain's CDR3 is CASTASGRETQYF. DNA of the CDR3: TGCGCCAGCACGGCTAGCGGTCGGGAGACCCAGTACTTC.

The chain employs TRBV4-1 and TRBJ1-3, with TRBD1 matching over 8 bases. V was pared by 4 bases and J by 8 bases, with 13 bases of the junction left unmatched. This CDR3 has 16 amino acids. Germline CDR1 is MGHRA and CDR2 is YSYEKL. The CDR3 here is CASSRVPQGAVDTIYF. CDR3 bases: TGCGCCAGCAGCCGTGTCCCTCAGGGGGCCGTGGACACCATATATTTT.

In this sample, this clone turned up a few times. The gene calls are TRBV19 and TRBJ2-3, with TRBD2 matching 8 bases. This CDR3 is 15 amino acids long. Looked up from germline, CDR1 is LNHDA and CDR2 is SQIVND (reference sequence). V gave up 3 bases and J gave up 2 bases; unmatched junction bases: 4. The CDR3 protein is CASSIGLAITDTQYF. DNA of the CDR3: TGTGCCAGTAGTATCGGACTAGCTATCACAGATACGCAGTATTTT.

J is TRBJ2-1 and V is TRBV5-6, with 7 bases matching TRBD1. Unmatched junction bases numbered 11, after V lost 0 bases and J lost 8 bases. The CDR3 extends over 16 amino acids. The germline V gene has CDR1 SGHDT and CDR2 YYEEEE. The CDR3 region has the DNA TGTGCCAGCAGCTTGGGAGTACGACAGGGTATCCATGAGCAGTTCTTC. Protein sequence: CASSLGVRQGIHEQFF. The complete variable domain, with remaining parts taken from reference TRBV5-6 and TRBJ2-1, reads DAGVTQSPTHLIKTRGQQVTLRCSPKSGHDTVSWYQQALGQGPQFIFQYYEEEERQRGNFPDRFSGHQFPNYSSELNVNALLLGDSALYLCASSLGVRQGIHEQFFGPGTRLTVL.

The chain has TRBV5-1 and TRBJ1-1, with D tentatively TRBD1 (6 bases). Deletions cut 1 base from V and 3 bases from J, with 16 bases between. The CDR3 covers 16 residues. The germline gives CDR1 SGHRS, CDR2 YFSETQ. CDR3 sequence reads: CASSLTSGRGYTEAFF. The CDR3 nucleotides are TGCGCCAGCAGCTTGACCTCGGGCAGGGGATACACTGAAGCTTTCTTT.

This chain links TRBV18 with TRBJ2-1; 10 bases align to TRBD2. V shed 5 bases and J 1 base; nucleotides not matched to a gene: 2. Germline lookup yields CDR1 KGHSH and CDR2 LQKENI. The CDR3 has 15 residues. CDR3 in amino acids: CASSGSGGSYNEQFF. In nucleotides, the CDR3 is TGTGCCAGCTCAGGTAGCGGGGGGTCCTACAATGAGCAGTTCTTC.

The chain couples TRBV5-1 to TRBJ1-1; weak D call: TRBD1 (6 bases). V lost 2 bases and J lost 5, with 13 bases in between. Per germline, CDR1 SGHRS and CDR2 YFSETQ. The CDR3 totals 14 residues. CDR3 region: CASSLPRDTTEAFF. CDR3 nucleotide sequence: TGCGCCAGCAGCTTACCCCGGGACACGACTGAAGCTTTCTTT.